The next 22 T cell receptor beta chains were all read from a single sample in a study of cytotoxic CD8 clonotypes in ibrutinib-treated CLL. Using immunoSEQ multiplex PCR, the repertoire was profiled, and TCRdb retains in-frame clones only, with some absent. The sample lists around 200,000 clones; about four fifths were seen once. The sample here was PBMCs, taken after 12 months of ibrutinib treatment. These receptor sequences come from a human donor with chronic lymphocytic leukemia.

This clone was recorded a few times. CDR3 sequence reads: CASSYQGDYGYTF. The CDR3 bases are TGCGCCAGCAGTTACCAGGGGGACTATGGCTACACCTTC. This chain connects TRBV10-2 to TRBJ1-2, with 7 bases matching TRBD1. V shed 5 bases and J 3 bases; nucleotides not matched to a gene: 3. Looked up from germline, CDR1 is WSHSY and CDR2 is SAAADI. The CDR3 contains 13 residues.

The chain couples TRBV5-6 to TRBJ1-5; D unresolved. V lost 2 bases and J lost 9, with 12 bases in between. In germline, CDR1 is SGHDT, CDR2 YYEEEE. There are 13 residues in the CDR3. This chain's CDR3 is CASSLTALGPQHF. The CDR3 nucleotides are TGTGCCAGCAGCTTAACGGCCCTCGGGCCCCAGCATTTT.

The gene calls are TRBV7-8 and TRBJ1-3, with 8 bases that match TRBD1. Germline-derived CDR1 and CDR2 are SGHVS and FQNEAQ. Trimming removed 5 bases from V and 5 bases from J; junction bases left unmatched: 8. The length of the CDR3 is 15 residues. Written as DNA, the CDR3 is TGTGCCAGCAGCCCGCAGGGGGCTTTAAGAAACACCATATATTTT. This sequence encodes CASSPQGALRNTIYF.

The rearrangement uses TRBV4-1 and TRBJ2-7; TRBD1 matches 11 bases. This CDR3 has 20 residues. CDR1 is MGHRA, CDR2 YSYEKL, per germline. The V and J ends lost 1 base and 3 bases, in that order; junction bases with no gene match: 17. The CDR3 loop reads CASSQVASDRGLAGVYEQYF. In DNA, the CDR3 is TGCGCCAGCAGCCAAGTAGCTTCGGACAGGGGGCTGGCGGGAGTCTACGAGCAGTACTTC.

The V gene is TRBV11-2, the J gene TRBJ1-2, with a tentative D call TRBD1 (6 bases). CDR1 is SGHAT and CDR2 is FQNNGV in the germline V gene. This CDR3 region has 14 residues. The V end was cut by 5 bases, the J end by 8 bases, with 18 bases between. The CDR3 region is CASSPSGAAGGYTF. The CDR3 nucleotides read TGTGCCAGCAGCCCATCAGGGGCGGCGGGGGGCTACACCTTC.

This rearrangement joins TRBV5-8 to TRBJ1-2; D unresolved. Trimming cost V 0 bases and J 4 bases, with 13 bases left between them. Germline CDR1 reads SGHTS; CDR2 reads YDEGEE. This CDR3 is 15 amino acids long. CDR3 bases: TGTGCCAGCAGCTTGGTGATGGGTATAGGCTATGGCTACACCTTC. Translation: CASSLVMGIGYGYTF.

The genes are TRBV9 and TRBJ1-3, with D maybe TRBD1 (5 bases). Germline V gene data show CDR1 as SGDLS and CDR2 as YYNGEE. The CDR3 length is 13 residues. Trimming left V 5 bases short and J 3 bases short, with 9 bases between. The CDR3 nucleotides are TGTGCCAGCAGTCAGGGAGGTGGAAACACCATATATTTT. Encoded protein: CASSQGGGNTIYF.

This chain uses TRBV19 with TRBJ2-2, with D unresolved. CDR1 is LNHDA and CDR2 is SQIVND in the germline V gene (reference sequence). The CDR3 has 15 amino acids. V lost 2 bases, J lost 6 bases, and 13 bases lay in between. CDR3 sequence: CASSIWIVGAGELFF. The CDR3 DNA follows: TGTGCCAGTAGTATATGGATCGTTGGGGCCGGGGAGCTGTTTTTT.

In DNA form, the CDR3 reads TGTGCCAGCAGTAGAACTACCCAGAGGGGCGAGCAGTACTTC. This sequence encodes CASSRTTQRGEQYF. The V gene is TRBV7-9, the J gene TRBJ2-7; D assignment may be TRBD1 or TRBD2 (5 bases each). V was cut by 6 bases and J by 6 bases, with 18 bases left in between. CDR1 and CDR2 (germline): SEHNR, FQNEAQ (reference sequence). The CDR3 spans 14 residues.

This chain links TRBV4-1 with TRBJ2-4; TRBD1 agrees at 7 bases. From germline, CDR1 is MGHRA and CDR2 YSYEKL. This CDR3 is built from 15 residues. V shed 4 bases, J shed 3 bases, and the junction held 6 bases outside the gene matches. The CDR3 region is CASSPLGTVKNIQYF. As DNA, the CDR3 is TGCGCCAGCAGCCCACTGGGGACAGTCAAAAACATTCAGTACTTC.

V and J are TRBV10-3 and TRBJ2-3; 10 nucleotides agree with TRBD1. Germline lookup yields CDR1 ENHRY and CDR2 SYGVKD. With 5 bases clipped from V and 6 bases from J, the junction kept 14 bases outside the gene matches. The CDR3 is 17 amino acids. The CDR3 sequence: CAISTYPGQGRLDTQYF. The CDR3 DNA sequence: TGTGCCATCAGTACTTATCCGGGACAGGGGAGATTGGATACGCAGTATTTT.

This clone came up many times. The chain has TRBV5-4 and TRBJ2-7; no definite D call. V lost 4 bases, J lost 4 bases, and 18 bases lay in between. The germline V gene has CDR1 SGHNT and CDR2 YYREEE (reference sequence). The CDR3 loop spans 15 amino acids. The CDR3 DNA follows: TGTGCCAGCAGCCAGAGTAACAGCGAGAAGTACGAGCAGTACTTC. Translation: CASSQSNSEKYEQYF.

The chain links TRBV25-1 to TRBJ2-1, with D possibly TRBD2 on 5 matching bases. The germline V gene has CDR1 MGHDK and CDR2 SYGVNS. The CDR3 loop spans 14 amino acids. Between the trimmed V and J ends, which lost 7 bases and 8 bases, there was a span of 18 bases. The CDR3 loop reads CASTTGIGGDEQFF. The CDR3 DNA reads TGTGCCAGCACAACCGGGATCGGCGGCGATGAGCAGTTCTTC.

This chain links TRBV9 with TRBJ1-2; a possible D gene is TRBD1 (5 bases). Germline lookup yields CDR1 SGDLS and CDR2 YYNGEE. This CDR3 comprises 15 residues. Trimming removed 0 bases at V and 0 bases at J, with 9 bases between. DNA for the CDR3: TGTGCCAGCAGCGTAGTCACAGGACCTAACTATGGCTACACCTTC. This gives the protein CASSVVTGPNYGYTF.

The chain joins TRBV11-2 to TRBJ2-1; the D gene is possibly TRBD2 (6 bases). The CDR3 runs to 15 residues. V was shortened by 3 bases and J by 5 bases, with 14 bases between the two germline ends. Germline loops: CDR1 SGHAT, CDR2 FQNNGV. The CDR3 coding sequence is TGTGCCAGCAGCTTTTTCGAGGGAGGCAACAATGAGCAGTTCTTC. Residues: CASSFFEGGNNEQFF.

This chain joins TRBV7-6 and TRBJ2-5, with 8 bases lining up with TRBD2. Per germline, CDR1 SGHVS and CDR2 FNYEAQ. With 2 bases clipped from V and 2 bases from J, the junction kept 7 bases outside the gene matches. This CDR3 has 16 residues. CDR3 DNA sequence: TGTGCCAGCAGCTTAAGTGAGCGGGGGAGACAAGAGACCCAGTACTTC. Its translation: CASSLSERGRQETQYF.

J is TRBJ1-5 and V is TRBV2; 8 nucleotides agree with TRBD1. CDR3 size: 15 residues. Germline values: CDR1 SNHLY, CDR2 FYNNEI. Unmatched junction bases numbered 9, after V lost 7 bases and J lost 4 bases. DNA for the CDR3: TGTGCCAGCACTTTTCAGACAGGGGCAAATCAGCCCCAGCATTTT. Translated, it gives CASTFQTGANQPQHF. Full variable domain (outside the CDR3, taken from reference TRBV2 and TRBJ1-5): EPEVTQTPSHQVTQMGQEVILRCVPISNHLYFYWYRQILGQKVEFLVSFYNNEISEKSEIFDDQFSVERPDGSNFTLKIRSTKLEDSAMYFCASTFQTGANQPQHFGDGTRLSIL.

This clone was counted only a few times. The chain combines TRBV7-9 with TRBJ2-2; 7 bases agree with TRBD1. CDR1 and CDR2 from the germline V gene are SEHNR and FQNEAQ (reference sequence). The CDR3 is 16 residues long. Trimming removed 4 bases from V and 6 bases from J; junction bases left unmatched: 11. The CDR3 coding sequence is TGTGCCAGCAGCTCAAATCGGGACAGATACGCCGGGGAGCTGTTTTTT. This encodes CASSSNRDRYAGELFF.

As concerns this clone: The same CDR3 can be traced to other DNA sequences in this sample. The chain joins TRBV7-9 to TRBJ2-5; 12 bases map to TRBD1. CDR3 size: 16 residues. V gave up 5 bases and J gave up 1 base; unmatched junction bases: 5. The germline gives CDR1 SEHNR, CDR2 FQNEAQ (reference sequence). The CDR3, as DNA: TGTGCCAGCAGCCCGGGGGACAGGGGGCTCCAAGAGACCCAGTACTTC. This gives the protein CASSPGDRGLQETQYF.

The chain couples TRBV6-1 to TRBJ2-5; 7 nucleotides agree with TRBD2. J lost 9 bases, V lost 2 bases, and 18 bases had no gene match. The CDR3 contains 17 residues. Germline-derived CDR1 and CDR2 are MNHNS and SASEGT. The CDR3 spells CASSENGGNEGGPSQYF. The CDR3 coding sequence is TGTGCCAGCAGTGAAAATGGGGGGAATGAGGGAGGGCCGTCCCAGTACTTC.

The chain is built from TRBV5-6 and TRBJ1-2, with D perhaps TRBD1 (6 bases). This CDR3 is built from 15 residues. The ends were cut back, 4 bases at V and 4 bases at J, with 17 bases in the middle. Germline V gene data show CDR1 as SGHDT and CDR2 as YYEEEE. CDR3: CASSNSAGASYGYTF. The CDR3 DNA is TGTGCCAGCAGCAATTCCGCGGGGGCGTCCTATGGCTACACCTTC.

This clone was found many times. This chain connects TRBV6-1 to TRBJ2-1; D assignment may be TRBD1 or TRBD2 (6 bases each). V gave up 5 bases and J gave up 7 bases, with 18 bases separating them. CDR1 and CDR2 (germline): MNHNS, SASEGT. CDR3 length: 15 residues. The DNA of the CDR3 is TGTGCCAGCAGTACTAGTTCGGAGGGGGGTAATGAGCAGTTCTTC. As protein: CASSTSSEGGNEQFF.